These T cell receptor beta chains were read from a single sample in a study of blood T cell repertoires in COVID-19. Clones were read by immunoSEQ multiplex PCR, and TCRdb kept only the in-frame ones, dropping some. Of 250,000 to 350,000 clones detected, about 83% appear once; the ten largest clones hold 6%. Sequencing was done on a sample of PBMCs or T cells enriched from blood (not recorded which). These receptors were collected from a woman aged 40 to 50 who had recovered from COVID-19. CDR3s include the opening cysteine and the closing phenylalanine or tryptophan. The D gene is left open where the match is weak. The size field is filled for only some rows; it gives once, few, many or a size class.

j_call | d_call | v_call | clone_size | cdr3_nt | cdr3_aa
TRBJ2-3 | . | TRBV28 | once | TGTGCCAGCAGTCTAACGGGATCCTCAGATACGCAGTATTTT | CASSLTGSSDTQYF
TRBJ2-1 | . | TRBV4-2 | . | TGTGCCAGCAGCCAATACGGGGGGCTTAATGAGCAGTTCTTC | CASSQYGGLNEQFF
TRBJ2-1 | TRBD2 | TRBV27 | . | TGTGCCAGCAGTCCGCTACTAGCGCGCCCACTAAGCTCCTACAATGAGCAGTTCTTC | CASSPLLARPLSSYNEQFF
TRBJ1-3 | . | TRBV12-3/TRBV12-4 | . | TGTGCCAGCAGTCCCAGACATGGAAACACCATATATTTT | CASSPRHGNTIYF
TRBJ1-2 | . | TRBV7-9 | . | TGTGCCAGCAGCTTAAGTGGGGCACAGGGCCTTGGGCACACCTTC | CASSLSGAQGLGHTF
TRBJ2-5 | . | TRBV28 | . | TGTGCCAGCACCCCCGGGGGTTGGCAGACCCAGTACTTC | CASTPGGWQTQYF
TRBJ2-7 | . | TRBV19 | . | TGTGCCAGTAGTATAGTGAGACAACACGAGCAGTACTTC | CASSIVRQHEQYF
TRBJ2-5 | . | TRBV7-9 | . | TGTGCCAGCAGCTACCCACAACGAGGAGGGTACCAAGAGACCCAGTACTTC | CASSYPQRGGYQETQYF
TRBJ1-2 | TRBD1 | TRBV6-5 | few | TGTGCCAGCAGTTACCGGACAGGATATGGCTACACCTTC | CASSYRTGYGYTF
TRBJ1-3 | . | TRBV7-2 | once | TGTGCCAGCAGCTTAGGGACCGCCAAAGGGGCAAACACCATATATTTT | CASSLGTAKGANTIYF
TRBJ2-7 | . | TRBV7-8 | few | TGTGCCAGCAGTTATAACCGGGACGAGCAGTACTTC | CASSYNRDEQYF
TRBJ2-3 | . | TRBV11-2 | few | TGTGCCAGCAGCCCCCCCGCAGATACGCAGTATTTT | CASSPPADTQYF
TRBJ2-1 | TRBD2 | TRBV27 | . | TGTGCCAGCAGTTATGAGGGGACTATGATCAATGAGCAGTTCTTC | CASSYEGTMINEQFF
TRBJ2-1 | . | TRBV7-2 | . | TGTGCCAGCCGGGACAACTCCTACAATGAGCAGTTCTTC | CASRDNSYNEQFF
TRBJ2-7 | TRBD2 | TRBV7-2 | . | TGTGCCAGCAGCCATCCGACTAGCGGGAATCCCGAGCAGTACTTC | CASSHPTSGNPEQYF
TRBJ2-5 | . | TRBV9 | . | TGTGCCAGCACCCCACAGAACCAAGAGACCCAGTACTTC | CASTPQNQETQYF
TRBJ2-3 | TRBD2 | TRBV6-6 | . | TGTGCCACCTACGGGACTAGCGGGGAGGAGCCGCAGTATTTT | CATYGTSGEEPQYF
TRBJ1-1 | . | TRBV18 | . | TGTGCCAGCTCACCTTCCGGGACAACCAACACTGAAGCTTTCTTT | CASSPSGTTNTEAFF
TRBJ1-6 | . | TRBV5-6 | . | TGTGCCAGCAGTTACCGGGACACATATAATTCACCCCTCCACTTT | CASSYRDTYNSPLHF
TRBJ2-7 | TRBD1 | TRBV19 | once | TGTGCCAGTAGTGCCCCAGGGGGCGGCGAGCAGTACTTC | CASSAPGGGEQYF
TRBJ1-5 | . | TRBV5-6 | . | TGTGCCAGCAGCTTGGGAGGGGGGGCTCAGCCCCAGCATTTT | CASSLGGGAQPQHF
TRBJ1-5 | TRBD1 | TRBV30 | . | TGTGCCTGGAGCCCTGGGACAGCTAGCAATCAGCCCCAGCATTTT | CAWSPGTASNQPQHF
TRBJ2-5 | . | TRBV10-3 | . | TGTGCCATCAGTGACCAGGAACAAGAGACCCAGTACTTC | CAISDQEQETQYF
TRBJ1-2 | TRBD1 | TRBV7-2 | . | TGTGCCAGCAGCCTCCTCGGGACAGGGGACGGCTACACCTTC | CASSLLGTGDGYTF
TRBJ1-1 | . | TRBV10-1 | . | TGCGCCAGCAGTGACGGGTGGAGCCCTGAAGCTTTCTTT | CASSDGWSPEAFF
TRBJ2-1 | TRBD2 | TRBV5-4 | . | TGTGCCAGCAGACGGGACTACCCTCCCAATGAGCAGTTCTTC | CASRRDYPPNEQFF
TRBJ1-3 | . | TRBV10-3 | . | TGTGCCATCAGTGACGTCTCTGGAAACACCATATATTTT | CAISDVSGNTIYF
TRBJ1-5 | . | TRBV18 | many | TGTGCCAGCTCACTATCTCCGGGGAGAACTTATAGCAATCAGCCCCAGCATTTT | CASSLSPGRTYSNQPQHF
TRBJ2-3 | TRBD2 | TRBV5-1 | . | TGCGCCAGCAGCCGAACCCGGACTAGCGGGACGACAGATACGCAGTATTTT | CASSRTRTSGTTDTQYF
TRBJ1-1 | . | TRBV19 | . | TGTGCCAGTAGTATAGGCAATAGGGGCACTGAAGCTTTCTTT | CASSIGNRGTEAFF
TRBJ2-3 | . | TRBV7-3 | . | TGTGCCAGCAGCTTCGGCGGGCTGAGCACAGATACGCAGTATTTT | CASSFGGLSTDTQYF
TRBJ2-7 | . | TRBV18 | . | TGTGCCAGCTCTAGTAGCTACGAGCAGTACTTC | CASSSSYEQYF
TRBJ2-1 | . | TRBV15 | once | TGTGCCACCAGCAGAGATTTAGGGGGAGAGGGCTACAATGAGCAGTTCTTC | CATSRDLGGEGYNEQFF
TRBJ2-3 | . | TRBV6-2/TRBV6-3 | . | TGTGCCAGCAGCCACCAGGGAGATACGCAGTATTTT | CASSHQGDTQYF
TRBJ2-7 | TRBD2 | TRBV11-2 | . | TGTGCCAGCAGCTCCCGGACTAGCGGGAGACAGGGATCCTACGAGCAGTACTTC | CASSSRTSGRQGSYEQYF
TRBJ2-5 | TRBD2 | TRBV4-1 | . | TGCGCCAGCAGCCGCTGGACTAGCGGGATCAACCAAGAGACCCAGTACTTC | CASSRWTSGINQETQYF
TRBJ2-1 | TRBD2 | TRBV7-8 | . | TGTGCCAGCAGCCGAGCGGGAGGGCTGAGTAACAATGAGCAGTTCTTC | CASSRAGGLSNNEQFF
TRBJ1-5 | TRBD1 | TRBV2 | . | TGTGCCAGCGCCTCGGGACAGGGGTTTAATCAGCCCCAGCATTTT | CASASGQGFNQPQHF
TRBJ2-5 | TRBD1 | TRBV27 | once | TGTGCCAGCAGTTTATTACAGGGGGAGATCCAAGAGACCCAGTACTTC | CASSLLQGEIQETQYF
TRBJ2-5 | TRBD2 | TRBV7-8 | . | TGTGCCAGCAGCCCTCGGACTAGCGGAGTCGGAGAGACCCAGTACTTC | CASSPRTSGVGETQYF
TRBJ1-1 | TRBD1 | TRBV9 | . | TGTGCCAGCAGCGTAGCCGGGACAGGGGATAGAGAAGCTTTCTTT | CASSVAGTGDREAFF
TRBJ2-7 | . | TRBV18 | . | TGTGCCAGCTCAACCCCCGTAGCCCCCTACGAGCAGTACTTC | CASSTPVAPYEQYF
TRBJ1-3 | . | TRBV11-2 | . | TGTGCCAGCAGCTTGGGCCCTATCTCTGGAAACACCATATATTTT | CASSLGPISGNTIYF